What follows are 24 T cell receptor beta chains derived from one specimen sequenced in a study of blood T cell repertoires in COVID-19. Here immunoSEQ multiplex PCR was the method, and the copy in TCRdb shows in-frame clones only, minus some. The repertoire consists of roughly 150,000 clones, with about 85% occurring once and the leading ten covering 6.9%. Material for sequencing was peripheral blood. The receptors derive from an elderly man with COVID-19, enrolled during active disease.

The rearrangement joins TRBV18 to TRBJ1-2; a possible D gene is TRBD1 (5 bases). This CDR3 spans 17 amino acids. Germline V gives CDR1 KGHSH, CDR2 LQKENI. Trimming took 3 bases from V and 8 from J, leaving 25 bases between them. The CDR3 is CASSPEYGGAPRVGYTF. Written as DNA, the CDR3 is TGTGCCAGCTCACCTGAATACGGAGGGGCCCCCCGGGTCGGCTACACCTTC.

The chain is built from TRBV12-3 or TRBV12-4 and TRBJ1-2; 9 nucleotides align to TRBD1. J gave up 6 bases and V 5 bases, and 4 bases lay outside the gene matches. This CDR3 is 13 amino acids long. The CDR3 DNA reads as TGTGCCAGCAGTCCCTGGACAGGGGATGGCTACACCTTC. Protein: CASSPWTGDGYTF.

The chain combines TRBV5-1 with TRBJ2-3; 8 bases are a match to TRBD2. The V gene end was trimmed by 0 bases and the J gene end by 4 bases; junction bases not matched to a gene: 7. This CDR3 region has 16 residues. Per the germline V gene, CDR1 is SGHRS and CDR2 is YFSETQ. CDR3 DNA sequence: TGCGCCAGCAGCTTGGCACGGGGGGGCCGCCCAGATACGCAGTATTTT. Translating gives CASSLARGGRPDTQYF.

This rearrangement joins TRBV19 to TRBJ2-5; D may be TRBD1 (5 bases). CDR1 LNHDA and CDR2 SQIVND come from the germline V gene (reference sequence). Trimming cost V 5 bases and J 9 bases, with 10 bases left between them. This CDR3 has 11 residues. The CDR3 sequence is CASSSQGPQYF. The DNA for the CDR3 is TGTGCCAGTAGTTCCCAGGGCCCCCAGTACTTC.

The chain combines TRBV18 with TRBJ2-1, with 10 bases fitting TRBD2. Germline V CDR1 and CDR2: KGHSH, LQKENI. The trim removed 0 bases at V and 2 bases at J, leaving 1 base unmatched. This CDR3 has 16 residues. As DNA, the CDR3 is TGTGCCAGCTCACCACCGAGCGGGGGGGCCTACAATGAGCAGTTCTTC. Translated, it gives CASSPPSGGAYNEQFF.

The gene calls are TRBV7-9 and TRBJ2-7; the match to TRBD2 covers 10 bases. The V segment lost 5 bases and the J segment 3 bases; nucleotides outside the gene matches: 4. Germline CDR1 and CDR2: SEHNR and FQNEAQ (reference sequence). The CDR3 contains 14 residues. In DNA form, the CDR3 reads TGTGCCAGCAGCACCGGACTAGCGGTCTACGAGCAGTACTTC. Residues: CASSTGLAVYEQYF.

J is TRBJ1-2 and V is TRBV4-3, with D tentatively TRBD1 (5 bases). CDR1 is LGHNA, CDR2 YSLEER, per germline. The V and J ends lost 1 base and 1 base respectively, with 10 bases between them. This CDR3 comprises 15 residues. CDR3 nucleotides: TGCGCCAGCAGCCAAGTTCTCGACAGTAACTATGGCTACACCTTC. The encoded protein is CASSQVLDSNYGYTF.

The chain employs TRBV7-3 and TRBJ2-2; the D is unclear. Germline lookup yields CDR1 SGHTA and CDR2 FQGTGA. This CDR3 is 12 amino acids long. V lost 5 bases and J lost 4, with 5 bases in between. CDR3: CASSTRTGELFF. The CDR3 DNA is TGTGCCAGCAGCACTCGCACCGGGGAGCTGTTTTTT. Full variable domain (missing parts from reference TRBV7-3 and TRBJ2-2): GAGVSQTPSNKVTEKGKYVELRCDPISGHTALYWYRQSLGQGPEFLIYFQGTGAADDSGLPNDRFFAVRPEGSVSTLKIQRTERGDSAVYLCASSTRTGELFFGEGSRLTVL.

This rearrangement joins TRBV7-9 to TRBJ1-5; D possibly corresponds to TRBD1 (5 bases). With 1 base removed from V and 10 bases from J, the gap between germline ends came to 14 bases. Per the germline V gene, CDR1 is SEHNR and CDR2 is FQNEAQ (reference sequence). This CDR3 spans 14 amino acids. CDR3 amino acids: CASSLELQGGPQHF. CDR3 nucleotide sequence: TGTGCCAGCAGCTTAGAACTCCAGGGAGGACCCCAGCATTTT.

This rearrangement joins TRBV5-6 to TRBJ1-1; 7 nucleotides agree with TRBD1. Germline-derived CDR1 and CDR2 are SGHDT and YYEEEE. This CDR3 has 15 amino acids. After removal of 7 bases from V and 0 bases from J, the junction contained 9 bases not matched to a gene. As DNA, the CDR3 is TGTGCCAGCGGAGATACAGGGGCCTTGAACACTGAAGCTTTCTTT. Encoded protein: CASGDTGALNTEAFF.

The V gene is TRBV18, the J gene TRBJ1-5; 8 nucleotides match TRBD1. V gave up 4 bases and J gave up 6 bases; unmatched junction bases: 11. Germline values: CDR1 KGHSH, CDR2 LQKENI. The CDR3 sequence is 16 residues long. The CDR3 nucleotides read TGTGCCAGCTCACTATATCAGGGGGCTGGCGGTCAGCCCCAGCATTTT. Amino acid sequence: CASSLYQGAGGQPQHF.

V gene TRBV3-1 (or the pseudogene TRBV3-2) combines with J gene TRBJ1-5; D remains ambiguous. CDR1 LGHDT and CDR2 YNNKEL come from the germline V gene (reference sequence). This CDR3 spans 13 amino acids. The V end was cut by 1 base, the J end by 6 bases, with 7 bases between. The CDR3 DNA reads TGTGCCAGCAGCCAAGGCCTAGGTCAGCCCCAGCATTTT. Translating it yields CASSQGLGQPQHF.

The chain employs TRBV6-6 and TRBJ1-5; no firm D call. This CDR3 is built from 15 residues. V lost 6 bases and J lost 0, with 12 bases in between. Germline lookup yields CDR1 MNHNY and CDR2 SVGAGI (reference sequence). CDR3 DNA: TGTGCCAGCAGAACGGGGAGGAATAGCAATCAGCCCCAGCATTTT. Translating gives CASRTGRNSNQPQHF.

The chain combines TRBV4-3 with TRBJ1-5; possible D gene TRBD1, 6 bases. Germline V gives CDR1 LGHNA, CDR2 YSLEER. CDR3 length: 14 amino acids. V was trimmed by 4 bases and J by 8 bases, leaving 15 bases between them. CDR3 residues: CASSPGTSGEPQHF. DNA for the CDR3: TGCGCCAGCAGCCCGGGGACATCGGGCGAGCCCCAGCATTTT.

The V call is TRBV6-5, the J call TRBJ1-1, with D tentatively TRBD1 (6 bases). Germline lookup yields CDR1 MNHEY and CDR2 SVGAGI. V dropped 4 bases and J dropped 8 bases, with 11 bases sitting between them. This CDR3 is built from 12 residues. The CDR3 coding sequence is TGTGCCAGCAGTTTCCCGACAGGCGAAGCTTTCTTT. Translating gives CASSFPTGEAFF.

CDR3 region: CASSLIQRTGELFF. Written as DNA, the CDR3 is TGTGCCAGCAGCTTAATCCAGCGGACCGGGGAGCTGTTTTTT. V is TRBV7-8 and J is TRBJ2-2; perhaps TRBD2 as D (5 bases). The germline V gene has CDR1 SGHVS and CDR2 FQNEAQ. This CDR3 is 14 amino acids long. V was pared by 2 bases and J by 5 bases, with 9 bases between.

The gene calls are TRBV4-2 and TRBJ2-3; 12 bases map to TRBD2. The CDR3 covers 16 residues. Trimming cost V 4 bases and J 1 base; bases outside gene matches: 3. Germline loops: CDR1 LGHNA, CDR2 YNFKEQ. For the CDR3, the DNA is TGTGCCAGCAGCCCCCGGACTAGCGGGGGCACAGATACGCAGTATTTT. Its protein product is CASSPRTSGGTDTQYF.

V is TRBV20-1 and J is TRBJ1-1, with D unclear. V gave up 2 bases and J gave up 8 bases, with 9 bases separating them. This CDR3 is built from 11 residues. The germline CDR1 and CDR2 sequences are DFQATT and SNEGSKA (reference sequence). CDR3 DNA sequence: TGCAGTGCTAGACAATTCCTAGAAGCTTTCTTT. It translates to CSARQFLEAFF.

This rearrangement joins TRBV28 to TRBJ1-2; no clear D gene. The germline V gene has CDR1 MDHEN and CDR2 SYDVKM. The CDR3 extends over 12 amino acids. The germline V and J ends were trimmed by 4 bases and 4 bases, with 7 bases remaining between them. The CDR3 DNA reads TGTGCCAGCAGTTACAGCAGCTATGGCTACACCTTC. This translates into CASSYSSYGYTF.

This CDR3 is CASSPGWGEAFF. The CDR3 DNA follows: TGTGCCAGCAGCCCGGGTTGGGGCGAAGCTTTCTTT. The gene calls are TRBV7-3 and TRBJ1-1, with D possibly being TRBD1 (5 bases). CDR1 is SGHTA, CDR2 FQGTGA, per germline. CDR3 size: 12 residues. V shed 5 bases and J shed 8 bases, with 12 bases lying between them.

The chain joins TRBV6-5 to TRBJ2-7; D possibly corresponds to TRBD2 (6 bases). Trimming took off 6 bases at V and 2 bases at J, with 14 bases between the two ends. The germline CDR1 and CDR2 sequences are MNHEY and SVGAGI. CDR3 length: 14 residues. The chain's CDR3 is CASRPSGETYEQYF. The DNA for the CDR3 is TGTGCCAGCAGACCATCGGGGGAAACCTACGAGCAGTACTTC.

This chain's CDR3 is CASSPGDQPQHF. The CDR3, as DNA: TGTGCCAGCAGCCCCGGGGATCAGCCCCAGCATTTT. V gene TRBV4-2 combines with J gene TRBJ1-5; unclear D gene. V shed 4 bases and J shed 5 bases, with 6 bases lying between them. CDR1 and CDR2 (germline): LGHNA, YNFKEQ. This CDR3 has 12 amino acids.

The gene calls are TRBV6-5 and TRBJ1-1; D might be TRBD1 (6 bases). Trimming took off 0 bases at V and 6 bases at J, with 11 bases between the two ends. CDR3 length equals 14 residues. Germline V lookup: CDR1 MNHEY, CDR2 SVGAGI. CDR3 sequence (DNA): TGTGCCAGCAGTTACTCTAACAGGGTGGCTGAAGCTTTCTTT. Translation: CASSYSNRVAEAFF.

V is TRBV27 and J is TRBJ1-3, with D perhaps matching TRBD1 (6 bases). CDR1 and CDR2 (germline): MNHEY, SMNVEV (reference sequence). The CDR3 loop spans 14 amino acids. V shed 7 bases and J shed 1 base, with 11 bases lying between them. The CDR3 bases are TGTGCCAGCAAGGGCCAGGGGTCTGGAAACACCATATATTTT. Protein product: CASKGQGSGNTIYF.